The following is a TCR beta chain sequence with its context. The antigen is undetermined. This sample was included in a study of Ad26.COV2.S vaccination and SARS-CoV-2 variants. Study outcomes and limitations: Vaccine and placebo groups showed comparable non-spike TCR breadth. The TCR breadth and depth analyses may have produced an underestimate of total T cell responses.

The germline V gene encodes CDR1 KGHDR and CDR2 SFDVKD. The CDR3 has 14 residues. V lost 5 bases, J lost 8 bases, and 17 bases lay in between. Repertoires were generated with immunoSEQ multiplex PCR, while TCRdb's copy carries only in-frame clones and drops some. Of 380,000 or so clones listed, around 88% are singletons. Treatment meaning: around 19 received Ad26.COV2.S at low or high dose, single or two shots; roughly five received placebo; per-sample allocation not given. Repertoires come from day 63 after the first vaccine or placebo injection. Donation was by an adult aged 18-55 years who was in Boston.

The sequence derives from a person between 18 and 65 years old who received the Ad26.COV2.S COVID-19 vaccine or a placebo. This sample comprised peripheral blood, obtained in a trial of Ad26.COV2.S vaccine versus placebo. The chain combines TRBV24-1 with TRBJ1-1; the D gene is possibly TRBD1 (5 bases). CDR3 DNA: TGTGCCACCAGTGTCTGGTCTGCCTGGGACGAAGCTTTCTTT. Amino acids: CATSVWSAWDEAFF.